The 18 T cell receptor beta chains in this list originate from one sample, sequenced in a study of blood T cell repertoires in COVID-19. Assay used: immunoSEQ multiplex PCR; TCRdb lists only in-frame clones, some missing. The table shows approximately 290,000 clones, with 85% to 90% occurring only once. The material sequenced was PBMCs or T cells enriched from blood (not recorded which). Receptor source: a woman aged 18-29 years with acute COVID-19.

The CDR3 sequence: CATSRDSGTGGYTF. The CDR3 nucleotides read TGTGCCACCAGCAGAGACTCGGGTACAGGGGGCTACACCTTC. The chain recombines TRBV15 with TRBJ1-2; weak D call: TRBD1 (6 bases). Trimming took off 0 bases at V and 8 bases at J, with 13 bases between the two ends. This CDR3 comprises 14 residues. Germline CDR1 is LNHNV and CDR2 is YYDKDF (reference sequence).

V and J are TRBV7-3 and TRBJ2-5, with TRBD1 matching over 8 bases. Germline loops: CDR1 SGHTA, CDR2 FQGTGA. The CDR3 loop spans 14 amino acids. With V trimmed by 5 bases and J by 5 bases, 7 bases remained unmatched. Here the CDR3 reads CASSATGAGETQYF. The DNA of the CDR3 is TGTGCCAGCAGCGCGACAGGGGCAGGGGAGACCCAGTACTTC. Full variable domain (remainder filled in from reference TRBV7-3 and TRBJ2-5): GAGVSQTPSNKVTEKGKYVELRCDPISGHTALYWYRQSLGQGPEFLIYFQGTGAADDSGLPNDRFFAVRPEGSVSTLKIQRTERGDSAVYLCASSATGAGETQYFGPGTRLLVL.

In DNA form, the CDR3 reads TGTGCCGCCTTACAGGGGTGGGGGAACACTGAAGCTTTCTTT. Its translation: CAALQGWGNTEAFF. The rearrangement joins TRBV28 to TRBJ1-1; 7 bases align to TRBD1. This CDR3 region has 14 residues. In germline, CDR1 is MDHEN, CDR2 SYDVKM. V was pared by 11 bases and J by 1 base, with 10 bases of the junction left unmatched.

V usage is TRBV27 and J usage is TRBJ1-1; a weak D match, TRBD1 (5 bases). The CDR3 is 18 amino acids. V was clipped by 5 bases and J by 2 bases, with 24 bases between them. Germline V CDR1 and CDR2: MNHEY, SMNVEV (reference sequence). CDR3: CASSRANFGGEINTEAFF. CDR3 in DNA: TGTGCCAGCAGTCGAGCTAACTTTGGGGGGGAGATAAACACTGAAGCTTTCTTT.

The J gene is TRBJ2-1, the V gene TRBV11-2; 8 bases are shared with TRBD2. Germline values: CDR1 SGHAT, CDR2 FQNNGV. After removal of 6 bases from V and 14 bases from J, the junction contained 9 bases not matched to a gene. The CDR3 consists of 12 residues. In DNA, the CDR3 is TGTGCCAGCAGTTACTCCGGGACTAGAAAGTTCTTC. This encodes CASSYSGTRKFF.

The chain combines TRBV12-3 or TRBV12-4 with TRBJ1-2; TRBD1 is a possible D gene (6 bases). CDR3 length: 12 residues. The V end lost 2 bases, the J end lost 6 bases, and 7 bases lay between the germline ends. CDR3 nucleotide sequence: TGTGCCAGCAGTTTATCAGGGGATGGCTACACCTTC. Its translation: CASSLSGDGYTF.

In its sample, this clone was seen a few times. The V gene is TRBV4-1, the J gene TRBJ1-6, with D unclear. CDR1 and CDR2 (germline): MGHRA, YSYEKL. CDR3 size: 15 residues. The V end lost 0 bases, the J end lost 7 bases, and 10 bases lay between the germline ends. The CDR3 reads CASSQEQVPNSPLHF. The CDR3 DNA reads TGCGCCAGCAGCCAAGAACAAGTTCCCAATTCACCCCTCCACTTT.

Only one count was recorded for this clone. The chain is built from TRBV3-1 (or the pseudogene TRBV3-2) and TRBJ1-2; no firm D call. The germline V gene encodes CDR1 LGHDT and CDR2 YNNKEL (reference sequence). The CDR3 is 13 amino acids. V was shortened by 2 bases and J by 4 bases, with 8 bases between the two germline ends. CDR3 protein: CASSQTGAYGYTF. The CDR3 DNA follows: TGTGCCAGCAGCCAAACGGGAGCCTATGGCTACACCTTC.

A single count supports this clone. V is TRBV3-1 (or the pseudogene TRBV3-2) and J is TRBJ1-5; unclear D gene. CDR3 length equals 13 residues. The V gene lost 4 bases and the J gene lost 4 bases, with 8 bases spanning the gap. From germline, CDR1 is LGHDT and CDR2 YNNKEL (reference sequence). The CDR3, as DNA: TGTGCCAGCAGCCCGTTTGAGAATCAGCCCCAGCATTTT. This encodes CASSPFENQPQHF.

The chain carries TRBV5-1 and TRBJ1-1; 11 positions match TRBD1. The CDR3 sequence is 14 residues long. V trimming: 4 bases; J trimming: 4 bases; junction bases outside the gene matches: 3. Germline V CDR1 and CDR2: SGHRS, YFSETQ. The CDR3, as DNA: TGCGCCAGCAGCCGGGGACAGGGGGGCACTGAAGCTTTCTTT. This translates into CASSRGQGGTEAFF.

CDR3 sequence: CASSDHSITNYGYTF. The CDR3 nucleotides are TGTGCCAGCAGCGACCACAGTATAACTAACTATGGCTACACCTTC. The V and J genes are TRBV7-9 and TRBJ1-2; D remains unclear. The CDR3 loop spans 15 amino acids. Trimming took off 5 bases at V and 0 bases at J, with 13 bases between the two ends. CDR1 and CDR2 (germline): SEHNR, FQNEAQ (reference sequence). Drawing the rest from reference TRBV7-9 and TRBJ1-2, the complete variable domain is DTGVSQNPRHKITKRGQNVTFRCDPISEHNRLYWYRQTLGQGPEFLTYFQNEAQLEKSRLLSDRFSAERPKGSFSTLEIQRTEQGDSAMYLCASSDHSITNYGYTFGSGTRLTVV.

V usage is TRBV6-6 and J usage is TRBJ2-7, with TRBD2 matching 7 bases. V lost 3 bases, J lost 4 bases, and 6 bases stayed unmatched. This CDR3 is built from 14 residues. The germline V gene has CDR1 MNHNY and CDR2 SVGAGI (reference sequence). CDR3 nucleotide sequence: TGTGCCAGCAGTTATGGCGGGAGTACGTACGAGCAGTACTTC. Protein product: CASSYGGSTYEQYF.

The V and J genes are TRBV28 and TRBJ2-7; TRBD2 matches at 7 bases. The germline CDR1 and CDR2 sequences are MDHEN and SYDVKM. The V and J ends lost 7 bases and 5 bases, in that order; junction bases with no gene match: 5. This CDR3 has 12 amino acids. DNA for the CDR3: TGTGCCAGCACAGCGGGGAGGGACGAGCAGTACTTC. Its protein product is CASTAGRDEQYF.

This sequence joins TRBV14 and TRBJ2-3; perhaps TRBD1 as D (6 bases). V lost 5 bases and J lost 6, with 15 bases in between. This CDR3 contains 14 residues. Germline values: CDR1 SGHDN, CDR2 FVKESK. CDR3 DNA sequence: TGTGCCAGCAGCAAGTGGGGGCGCGGGGATACGCAGTATTTT. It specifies CASSKWGRGDTQYF.

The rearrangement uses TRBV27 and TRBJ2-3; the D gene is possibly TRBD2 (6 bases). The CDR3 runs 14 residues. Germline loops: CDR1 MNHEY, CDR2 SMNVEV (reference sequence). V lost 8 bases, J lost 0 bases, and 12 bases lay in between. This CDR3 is CASGWGRSTDTQYF. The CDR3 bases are TGTGCCAGCGGGTGGGGGAGGAGCACAGATACGCAGTATTTT.

This chain's CDR3 is CASSSQGYSNQPQHF. The CDR3 DNA follows: TGTGCCAGCAGTTCTCAGGGGTATAGCAATCAGCCCCAGCATTTT. The V and J genes are TRBV7-4 and TRBJ1-5; a possible D gene is TRBD1 (6 bases). V lost 6 bases and J lost 0, with 12 bases in between. Germline V gene data show CDR1 as SGHVT and CDR2 as SQSDAQ. This CDR3 contains 15 residues. The full variable domain, its missing parts supplied by reference TRBV7-4 and TRBJ1-5, is GAGVSQSPRYKVAKRGRDVALRCDSISGHVTLYWYRQTLGQGSEVLTYSQSDAQRDKSGRPSGRFSAERPERSVSTLKIQRTEQGDSAVYLCASSSQGYSNQPQHFGDGTRLSIL.

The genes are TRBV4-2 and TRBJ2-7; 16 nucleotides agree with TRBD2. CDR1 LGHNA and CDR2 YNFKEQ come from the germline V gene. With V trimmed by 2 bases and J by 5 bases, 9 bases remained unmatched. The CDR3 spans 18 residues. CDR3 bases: TGTGCCAGCAGCCAATTGGGACTAGCGGGAGGGCCTAGAGACGAGCAGTACTTC. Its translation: CASSQLGLAGGPRDEQYF.

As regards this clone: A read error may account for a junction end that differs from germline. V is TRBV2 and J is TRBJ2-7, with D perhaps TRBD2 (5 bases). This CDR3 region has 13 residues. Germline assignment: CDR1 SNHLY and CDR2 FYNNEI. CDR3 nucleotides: TGTGCCAGCAGGGAAGCGGCCCCCTACGAGCAGTACTTC. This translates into CASREAAPYEQYF.